This is a list of T cell receptor beta chains from one sample in a study of patients and donors after allogeneic stem cell transplantation. MiXCR was run by TCRdb on the RT-PCR reads, yielding one entry per CDR3 protein. The sample includes some 200,000 distinct CDR3 sequences, about 40% of them seen just once. The specimen was blood, either unsorted or a sorted T cell fraction (not recorded which). These receptors all stem from a human donor who was either an allogeneic HSCT recipient or a stem cell or donor lymphocyte infusion donor (not recorded which). It is not recorded whose cells these are; they may come from a transplant donor. CDR3s include the opening cysteine and the closing phenylalanine or tryptophan. The order of the fields is D gene, clone size, J gene, V gene, CDR3 protein, CDR3 DNA. A D gene is named only where the DNA matches it firmly. A clone size is listed for some rows: how often the clone was seen (once, few, many), or a class if it is expanded.

d_call: -
clone_size: -
j_call: TRBJ1-1
v_call: TRBV9
cdr3_aa: CASSVDGPNTEAFF
cdr3_nt: TGTGCCAGCAGCGTCGACGGACCGAACACTGAAGCTTTCTTT

d_call: -
clone_size: -
j_call: TRBJ1-4
v_call: TRBV4-1
cdr3_aa: CASSQVAGKLFF
cdr3_nt: TGCGCCAGCAGCCAAGTGGCAGGAAAACTGTTTTTT

d_call: -
clone_size: few
j_call: TRBJ2-3
v_call: TRBV14
cdr3_aa: CASSQGDSAHDTQYF
cdr3_nt: TGTGCCAGCAGCCAAGGGGACTCCGCGCATGATACGCAGTATTTT

d_call: TRBD1
clone_size: -
j_call: TRBJ1-4
v_call: TRBV7-8
cdr3_aa: CASSFNRGSNEKLFF
cdr3_nt: TGTGCCAGCAGCTTCAACAGGGGAAGCAATGAAAAACTGTTTTTT

d_call: -
clone_size: -
j_call: TRBJ1-1
v_call: TRBV28
cdr3_aa: CASNPGTLNTEAFF
cdr3_nt: TGTGCCAGCAATCCAGGGACGTTGAACACTGAAGCTTTCTTT

d_call: TRBD1
clone_size: -
j_call: TRBJ1-2
v_call: TRBV28
cdr3_aa: CASSSGQGPLPIYGYTF
cdr3_nt: TGTGCCAGCAGTTCCGGACAGGGCCCACTCCCCATCTATGGCTACACCTTC

d_call: TRBD2
clone_size: -
j_call: TRBJ2-1
v_call: TRBV7-3
cdr3_aa: CASSRRTSGSSNEQFF
cdr3_nt: TGTGCCAGCAGCCGCAGGACTAGCGGGAGTTCTAATGAGCAGTTCTTC

d_call: -
clone_size: -
j_call: TRBJ2-6
v_call: TRBV9
cdr3_aa: CASSVVALLSGANVLTF
cdr3_nt: TGTGCCAGCAGCGTAGTCGCCCTCCTCTCTGGGGCCAACGTCCTGACTTTC

d_call: TRBD2
clone_size: -
j_call: TRBJ2-5
v_call: TRBV5-5
cdr3_aa: CASSFRTSGETQYF
cdr3_nt: TGTGCCAGCAGCTTTAGAACTAGCGGGGAGACCCAGTACTTC

d_call: -
clone_size: once
j_call: TRBJ2-7
v_call: TRBV27
cdr3_aa: CASSFTAVLSYEQYF
cdr3_nt: TGTGCCAGCAGTTTTACGGCAGTTTTGTCCTACGAGCAGTACTTC

d_call: TRBD1
clone_size: -
j_call: TRBJ2-3
v_call: TRBV7-8
cdr3_aa: CASRPSRGPTDTQYF
cdr3_nt: TGTGCCAGCAGACCTTCCAGGGGGCCTACAGATACGCAGTATTTT

d_call: TRBD1
clone_size: few
j_call: TRBJ1-1
v_call: TRBV29-1
cdr3_aa: CSGMTGGQGEAFF
cdr3_nt: TGCAGCGGCATGACAGGGGGCCAGGGTGAAGCTTTCTTT

d_call: TRBD1
clone_size: -
j_call: TRBJ1-4
v_call: TRBV7-2
cdr3_aa: CASSLEGTVNEKLFF
cdr3_nt: TGTGCCAGCAGCTTAGAGGGGACAGTTAATGAAAAACTGTTTTTT

d_call: TRBD1
clone_size: -
j_call: TRBJ1-1
v_call: TRBV5-1
cdr3_aa: CASSHGTDRTEAFF
cdr3_nt: TGCGCCAGCAGCCATGGGACAGATCGCACTGAAGCTTTCTTT

d_call: TRBD1
clone_size: -
j_call: TRBJ2-7
v_call: TRBV19
cdr3_aa: CASSFGQGVYYEQYF
cdr3_nt: TGTGCCAGTAGTTTTGGACAGGGAGTATACTACGAGCAGTACTTC

d_call: -
clone_size: -
j_call: TRBJ1-1
v_call: TRBV29-1
cdr3_aa: CSVGIPGPHEAFF
cdr3_nt: TGCAGCGTTGGAATACCAGGTCCTCATGAAGCTTTCTTT

d_call: -
clone_size: few
j_call: TRBJ2-3
v_call: TRBV28
cdr3_aa: CASSITTDTQYF
cdr3_nt: TGTGCCAGCAGTATAACAACAGATACGCAGTATTTT

d_call: -
clone_size: -
j_call: TRBJ2-2
v_call: TRBV7-4
cdr3_aa: CASSLGRGAPGELFF
cdr3_nt: TGTGCCAGCAGCTTAGGGCGAGGAGCACCCGGGGAGCTGTTTTTT

d_call: -
clone_size: many
j_call: TRBJ1-1
v_call: TRBV12-3/TRBV12-4
cdr3_aa: CASSLGVAEAFF
cdr3_nt: TGTGCCAGCAGTTTGGGGGTGGCTGAAGCTTTCTTT

d_call: -
clone_size: few
j_call: TRBJ2-1
v_call: TRBV29-1
cdr3_aa: CSVVGPGEQFF
cdr3_nt: TGCAGCGTCGTAGGGCCTGGTGAGCAGTTCTTC

d_call: TRBD2
clone_size: many
j_call: TRBJ2-7
v_call: TRBV27
cdr3_aa: CASSPGGPSEQYF
cdr3_nt: TGTGCCAGCAGTCCGGGAGGGCCATCCGAGCAGTACTTC

d_call: -
clone_size: few
j_call: TRBJ1-1
v_call: TRBV6-2/TRBV6-3
cdr3_aa: CASSYSGMNTEAFF
cdr3_nt: TGTGCCAGCAGTTACTCAGGGATGAACACTGAAGCTTTCTTT

d_call: -
clone_size: -
j_call: TRBJ1-1
v_call: TRBV5-1
cdr3_aa: CASSPGSRVMNTEAFF
cdr3_nt: TGCGCCAGCAGCCCGGGATCCAGGGTCATGAACACTGAAGCTTTCTTT

d_call: TRBD1
clone_size: -
j_call: TRBJ2-3
v_call: TRBV18
cdr3_aa: CASSSPGQGGDTQYF
cdr3_nt: TGTGCCAGCTCATCACCGGGACAGGGAGGAGATACGCAGTATTTT

d_call: -
clone_size: -
j_call: TRBJ1-1
v_call: TRBV24-1
cdr3_aa: CATSDLMNTEAFF
cdr3_nt: TGTGCCACCAGTGATTTAATGAACACTGAAGCTTTCTTT